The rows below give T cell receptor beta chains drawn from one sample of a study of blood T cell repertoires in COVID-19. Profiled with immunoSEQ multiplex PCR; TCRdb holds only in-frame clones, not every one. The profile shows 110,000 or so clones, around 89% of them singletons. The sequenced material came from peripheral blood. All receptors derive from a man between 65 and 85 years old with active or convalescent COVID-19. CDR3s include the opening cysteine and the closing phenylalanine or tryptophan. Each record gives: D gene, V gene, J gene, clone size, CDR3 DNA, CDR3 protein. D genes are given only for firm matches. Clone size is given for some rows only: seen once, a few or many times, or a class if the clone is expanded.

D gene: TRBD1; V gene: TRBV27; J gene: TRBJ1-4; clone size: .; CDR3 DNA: TGTGCCAGCAGACCACAGGGGGGGATCAGACCTAATGAAAAACTGTTTTTT; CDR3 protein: CASRPQGGIRPNEKLFF
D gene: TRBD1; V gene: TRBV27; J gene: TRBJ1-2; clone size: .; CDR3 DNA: TGTGCCAGCAGTCCCCGCCCCGGGACAGAGGGAGGCTACACCTTC; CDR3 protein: CASSPRPGTEGGYTF
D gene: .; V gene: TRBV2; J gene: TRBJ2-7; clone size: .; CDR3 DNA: TGTGCCAGCAGCGCTAACCTCGAGCAGTACTTC; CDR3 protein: CASSANLEQYF
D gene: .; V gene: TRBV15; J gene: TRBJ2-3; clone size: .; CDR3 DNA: TGTGCCACCAAACAGCCTAGCACAGATACGCAGTATTTT; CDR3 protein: CATKQPSTDTQYF
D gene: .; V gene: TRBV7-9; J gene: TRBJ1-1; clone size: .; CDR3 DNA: TGTGCCAGCAGCCCAAGTGGACTCGTGAACACTGAAGCTTTCTTT; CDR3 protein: CASSPSGLVNTEAFF
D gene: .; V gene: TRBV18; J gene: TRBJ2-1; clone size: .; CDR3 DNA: TGTGCCAGCTCACCACCGATAGCCGGGGTGGGTGAGCAGTTCTTC; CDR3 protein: CASSPPIAGVGEQFF
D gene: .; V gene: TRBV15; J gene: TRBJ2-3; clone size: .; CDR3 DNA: TGTGCCACCAGCACGCGGGACAGAGAAACAGATACGCAGTATTTT; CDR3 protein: CATSTRDRETDTQYF
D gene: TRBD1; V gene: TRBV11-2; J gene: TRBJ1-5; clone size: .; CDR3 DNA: TGTGCCAGCAGCTTAGGAGGACAGGTTGGCAATCAGCCCCAGCATTTT; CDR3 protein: CASSLGGQVGNQPQHF
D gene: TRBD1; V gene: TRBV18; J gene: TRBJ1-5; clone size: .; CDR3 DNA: TGTGCCAGCTCACCACCTGGACAGGGTAGTTCCCAGCCCCAGCATTTT; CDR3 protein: CASSPPGQGSSQPQHF
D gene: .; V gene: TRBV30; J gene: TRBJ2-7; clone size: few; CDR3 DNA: TGTGCCTGGAGTAGGCAGGGAGGCTACGAGCAGTACTTC; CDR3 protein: CAWSRQGGYEQYF
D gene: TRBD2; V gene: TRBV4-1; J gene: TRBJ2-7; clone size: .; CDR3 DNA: TGCGCCAGCAGCCCCGGACTAGCGGGAGGGCCCTACGAGCAGTACTTC; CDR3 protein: CASSPGLAGGPYEQYF
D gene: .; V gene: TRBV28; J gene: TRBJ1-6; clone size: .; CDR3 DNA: TGTGCCAGCGGGGAGGATGGGGTCGGGTATTCACCCCTCCACTTT; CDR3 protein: CASGEDGVGYSPLHF
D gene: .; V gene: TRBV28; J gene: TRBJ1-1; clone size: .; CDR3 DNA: TGTGCCAGCAGTTTATTTAGCCAACCCTTGAACACTGAAGCTTTCTTT; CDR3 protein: CASSLFSQPLNTEAFF
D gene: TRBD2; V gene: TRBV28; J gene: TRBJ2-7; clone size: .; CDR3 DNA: TGTGCCAGCAGTTTACTCGCGGGAGCCTACGAGCAGTACTTC; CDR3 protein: CASSLLAGAYEQYF